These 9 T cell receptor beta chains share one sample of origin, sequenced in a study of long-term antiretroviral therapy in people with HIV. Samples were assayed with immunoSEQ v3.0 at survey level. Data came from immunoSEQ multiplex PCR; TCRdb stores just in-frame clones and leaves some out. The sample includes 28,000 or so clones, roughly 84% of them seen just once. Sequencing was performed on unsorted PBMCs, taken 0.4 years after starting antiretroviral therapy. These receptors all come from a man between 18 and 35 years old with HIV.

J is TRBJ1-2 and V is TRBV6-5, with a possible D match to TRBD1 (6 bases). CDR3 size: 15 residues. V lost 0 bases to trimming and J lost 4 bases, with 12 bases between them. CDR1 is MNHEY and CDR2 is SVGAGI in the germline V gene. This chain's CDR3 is CASSYSTTGSYGYTF. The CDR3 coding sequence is TGTGCCAGCAGTTACTCGACCACAGGGTCCTATGGCTACACCTTC.

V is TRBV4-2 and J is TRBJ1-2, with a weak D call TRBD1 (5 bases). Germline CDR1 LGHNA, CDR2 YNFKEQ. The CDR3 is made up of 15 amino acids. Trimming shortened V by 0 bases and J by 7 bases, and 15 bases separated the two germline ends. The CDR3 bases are TGTGCCAGCAGCCAAGATGTGGGCCGAGGGGCTGGCTACACCTTC. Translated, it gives CASSQDVGRGAGYTF.

This chain's CDR3 is CASRGQGLEAFF. The CDR3 region has the DNA TGTGCCAGCAGGGGACAGGGCCTTGAAGCTTTCTTT. This chain connects TRBV28 to TRBJ1-1, with 9 bases fitting TRBD1. With 6 bases clipped from V and 7 bases from J, the junction kept 3 bases outside the gene matches. Per the germline V gene, CDR1 is MDHEN and CDR2 is SYDVKM. The CDR3 is made up of 12 amino acids.

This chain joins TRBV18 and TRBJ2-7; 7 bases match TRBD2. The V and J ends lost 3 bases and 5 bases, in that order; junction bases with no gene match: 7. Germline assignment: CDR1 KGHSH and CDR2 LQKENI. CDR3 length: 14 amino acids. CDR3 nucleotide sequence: TGTGCCAGCTCACCTGGGGGAGGGTGGAACGAGCAGTACTTC. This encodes CASSPGGGWNEQYF.

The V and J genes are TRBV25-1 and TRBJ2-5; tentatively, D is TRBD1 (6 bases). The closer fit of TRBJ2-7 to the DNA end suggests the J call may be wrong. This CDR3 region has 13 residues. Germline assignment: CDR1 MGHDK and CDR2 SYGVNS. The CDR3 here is CASSWGRGYEQYF. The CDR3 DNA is TGTGCCAGCAGTTGGGGGCGCGGCTACGAGCAGTACTTC.

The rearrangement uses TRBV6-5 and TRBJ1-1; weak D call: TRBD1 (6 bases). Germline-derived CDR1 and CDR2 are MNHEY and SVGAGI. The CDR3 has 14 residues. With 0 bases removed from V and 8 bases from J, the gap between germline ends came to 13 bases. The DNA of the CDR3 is TGTGCCAGCAGTTACTCGAGGACAGCCACGGAAGCTTTCTTT. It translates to CASSYSRTATEAFF.

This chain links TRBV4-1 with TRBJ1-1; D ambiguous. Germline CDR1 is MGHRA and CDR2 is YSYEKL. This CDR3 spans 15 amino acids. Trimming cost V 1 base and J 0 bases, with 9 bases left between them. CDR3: CASSQVAAMNTEAFF. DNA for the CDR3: TGCGCCAGCAGCCAAGTCGCAGCAATGAACACTGAAGCTTTCTTT.

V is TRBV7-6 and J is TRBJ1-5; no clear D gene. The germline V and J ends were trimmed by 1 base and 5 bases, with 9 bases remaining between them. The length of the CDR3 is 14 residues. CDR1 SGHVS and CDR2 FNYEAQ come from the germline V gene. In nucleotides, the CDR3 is TGTGCCAGCAGCTTAGGGTCGGTTGATCAGCCCCAGCATTTT. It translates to CASSLGSVDQPQHF.

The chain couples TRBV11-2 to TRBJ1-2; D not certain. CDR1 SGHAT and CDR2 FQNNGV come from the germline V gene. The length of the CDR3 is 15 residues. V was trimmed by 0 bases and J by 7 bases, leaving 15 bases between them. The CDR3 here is CASSLDEGWAPGYTF. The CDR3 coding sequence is TGTGCCAGCAGCTTAGATGAGGGCTGGGCCCCTGGCTACACCTTC.